The 26 T cell receptor beta chains listed next were all sequenced from one sample in a study of cytomegalovirus exposure and HLA in healthy donors. Sequencing used immunoSEQ multiplex PCR; TCRdb keeps in-frame clones, though not all of them. The sample includes about 220,000 clones, 80% to 90% of them seen just once. The source material was PBMCs. The receptors stem from a man between 18 and 29 years old in good health and CMV-seronegative.

The genes are TRBV7-2 and TRBJ2-3; D remains unclear. CDR1 is SGHTA, CDR2 FQGNSA, per germline. The V and J ends lost 5 bases and 4 bases respectively, with 7 bases between them. This CDR3 region has 12 residues. The CDR3 DNA follows: TGTGCCAGCAGCATGTATGCAGATACGCAGTATTTT. Amino acid sequence: CASSMYADTQYF.

The chain couples TRBV2 to TRBJ1-5; D might be TRBD1 (5 bases). Germline CDR1 is SNHLY and CDR2 is FYNNEI. This CDR3 comprises 16 residues. V gave up 1 base and J gave up 6 bases, with 16 bases separating them. The DNA of the CDR3 is TGTGCCAGCAGTGAAGTAGGGGCCAGCTGGGGTCAGCCCCAGCATTTT. It codes for CASSEVGASWGQPQHF.

V is TRBV29-1 and J is TRBJ2-3; no firm D call. The V end lost 5 bases, the J end lost 5 bases, and 11 bases lay between the germline ends. The CDR3 consists of 12 residues. Germline CDR1 reads SQVTM; CDR2 reads ANQGSEA. CDR3: CSVPVPRDTQYF. DNA of the CDR3: TGCAGCGTTCCCGTCCCGAGAGATACGCAGTATTTT.

The V call is TRBV27, the J call TRBJ2-2, with D possibly matching TRBD1 (6 bases). CDR3 size: 15 residues. CDR1 and CDR2 from the germline V gene are MNHEY and SMNVEV (reference sequence). Trimming left V 7 bases short and J 7 bases short, with 19 bases between. The chain's CDR3 is CASTNRAPHSGELFF. CDR3 sequence (DNA): TGTGCCAGCACCAACAGGGCACCTCATAGCGGGGAGCTGTTTTTT.

The chain has TRBV5-8 and TRBJ2-1; 11 bases match TRBD2. Germline CDR1 is SGHTS and CDR2 is YDEGEE. Unmatched junction bases numbered 7, after V lost 4 bases and J lost 7 bases. CDR3 size: 15 residues. CDR3 DNA: TGTGCCAGCAGCACGAGGACTAGCGGGCCTAATGAGCAGTTCTTC. Protein product: CASSTRTSGPNEQFF.

A single count supports this clone. The rearrangement joins TRBV7-9 to TRBJ2-1; D perhaps matches TRBD2 (6 bases). This CDR3 is built from 14 residues. V was trimmed by 5 bases and J by 8 bases, leaving 16 bases between them. The germline CDR1 and CDR2 sequences are SEHNR and FQNEAQ (reference sequence). CDR3 amino acids: CASSLGRPVDEQFF. In nucleotides, the CDR3 is TGTGCCAGCAGCCTCGGGAGACCGGTGGATGAGCAGTTCTTC. Looking up the rest from reference TRBV7-9 and TRBJ2-1 gives the full variable domain: DTGVSQNPRHKITKRGQNVTFRCDPISEHNRLYWYRQTLGQGPEFLTYFQNEAQLEKSRLLSDRFSAERPKGSFSTLEIQRTEQGDSAMYLCASSLGRPVDEQFFGPGTRLTVL.

V and J are TRBV10-3 and TRBJ1-6; 9 nucleotides line up with TRBD1. Looked up from germline, CDR1 is ENHRY and CDR2 is SYGVKD. This CDR3 spans 14 amino acids. The V gene end was trimmed by 5 bases and the J gene end by 5 bases; junction bases not matched to a gene: 1. Here the CDR3 DNA reads TGTGCCATCAGTAGGGACAGGGATAATTCACCCCTCCACTTT. Residues: CAISRDRDNSPLHF.

The V and J genes are TRBV6-5 and TRBJ2-1; the D gene is possibly TRBD2 (6 bases). Trimming took off 5 bases at V and 15 bases at J, with 20 bases between the two ends. The CDR3 has 13 amino acids. The germline V gene encodes CDR1 MNHEY and CDR2 SVGAGI. The chain's CDR3 is CASSRTSLTSWFF. The CDR3 DNA reads TGTGCCAGCAGTCGCACTAGCTTGACTAGTTGGTTCTTC.

V gene TRBV6-1 combines with J gene TRBJ2-1, with TRBD1 as a possible D gene (5 bases). The CDR3 contains 15 residues. Trimming stripped 4 bases from V and 0 bases from J, with 10 bases between. Germline V gene lookup returns CDR1 MNHNS and CDR2 SASEGT. CDR3 amino acids: CASSVSDSSYNEQFF. The CDR3 bases are TGTGCCAGCAGTGTCAGTGACAGCTCCTACAATGAGCAGTTCTTC.

This chain connects TRBV18 to TRBJ2-7, with 12 bases aligning to TRBD2. The CDR3 loop spans 19 amino acids. V was pared by 2 bases and J by 1 base, with 12 bases of the junction left unmatched. The V gene's germline CDR1 is KGHSH and CDR2 LQKENI. CDR3 coding DNA: TGTGCCAGCTCACCAGTTTACCCTAGCGGGAGGGTTGGATCCTACGAGCAGTACTTC. It specifies CASSPVYPSGRVGSYEQYF.

The sample holds one count of this clone. This rearrangement joins TRBV6-5 to TRBJ1-1; D possibly corresponds to TRBD1 (5 bases). The germline gives CDR1 MNHEY, CDR2 SVGAGI. The CDR3 is made up of 15 amino acids. The V end lost 0 bases, the J end lost 6 bases, and 14 bases lay between the germline ends. The CDR3 nucleotides are TGTGCCAGCAGTTACTCAGGGCAGGGTCGTTCTGAAGCTTTCTTT. This codes for CASSYSGQGRSEAFF.

This chain links TRBV7-9 with TRBJ2-7, with TRBD1 identical over 7 bases. Germline values: CDR1 SEHNR, CDR2 FQNEAQ (reference sequence). The trim removed 4 bases at V and 4 bases at J, leaving 4 bases unmatched. CDR3 length: 13 amino acids. Here the CDR3 reads CASSYGQAYEQYF. The CDR3 DNA is TGTGCCAGCAGCTACGGACAGGCGTACGAGCAGTACTTC.

A few counts support this clone. V is TRBV4-1 and J is TRBJ2-1, with D hard to call. V lost 0 bases and J 0 bases, leaving 9 bases between the germline ends. The CDR3 runs to 16 residues. Germline CDR1 and CDR2: MGHRA and YSYEKL. The CDR3 protein is CASSQDSISSYNEQFF. In DNA form, the CDR3 reads TGCGCCAGCAGCCAAGACTCCATTAGCTCCTACAATGAGCAGTTCTTC.

The rearrangement links TRBV5-1 to TRBJ2-1; weak D call: TRBD2 (6 bases). V was pared by 0 bases and J by 15 bases, with 16 bases between. Germline CDR1 is SGHRS and CDR2 is YFSETQ. The CDR3 runs 13 residues. The CDR3 DNA follows: TGCGCCAGCAGCTTGGATAGGGACTGGGGGTTGTTCTTC. It translates to CASSLDRDWGLFF. The full variable domain, rest sourced from reference TRBV5-1 and TRBJ2-1, is KAGVTQTPRYLIKTRGQQVTLSCSPISGHRSVSWYQQTPGQGLQFLFEYFSETQRNKGNFPGRFSGRQFSNSRSEMNVSTLELGDSALYLCASSLDRDWGLFFGPGTRLTVL.

V usage is TRBV5-1 and J usage is TRBJ1-1; a possible D gene is TRBD1 (5 bases). This CDR3 is built from 15 residues. V was shortened by 4 bases and J by 5 bases, with 18 bases between the two germline ends. Germline CDR1 reads SGHRS; CDR2 reads YFSETQ. CDR3 sequence reads: CASSPYRQGGTEAFF. The CDR3 DNA reads as TGCGCCAGCAGCCCCTACCGCCAGGGTGGTACTGAAGCTTTCTTT.

The genes are TRBV28 and TRBJ2-4; no clear D gene. V was cut by 7 bases and J by 4 bases, with 5 bases left in between. CDR3 length equals 11 residues. In germline, CDR1 is MDHEN, CDR2 SYDVKM. CDR3 residues: CASTRKNIQYF. CDR3 bases: TGTGCCAGCACGAGAAAAAACATTCAGTACTTC.

In regard to this clone: One end of the junction fails to match germline, which may point to a read error. This sequence joins TRBV7-2 and TRBJ1-2; 7 bases are a match to TRBD1. Germline loops: CDR1 SGHTA, CDR2 FQGNSA. The CDR3 has 16 residues. As DNA, the CDR3 is TGTGCCAGCAGCGCACCAGGGACAGCCAACCTCCGACCCTACAGTTTC. This encodes CASSAPGTANLRPYSF.

The chain carries TRBV29-1 and TRBJ2-7; D uncertain. V lost 4 bases to trimming and J lost 4 bases, with 14 bases between them. Germline V lookup: CDR1 SQVTM, CDR2 ANQGSEA. There are 13 residues in the CDR3. The CDR3 reads CSVGVAASYEQYF. The CDR3 DNA follows: TGCAGCGTTGGGGTAGCAGCGTCTTACGAGCAGTACTTC.

The chain employs TRBV9 and TRBJ1-4, with D hard to call. CDR1 SGDLS and CDR2 YYNGEE come from the germline V gene. The CDR3 extends over 15 amino acids. V was shortened by 4 bases and J by 4 bases, with 14 bases between the two germline ends. The CDR3 bases are TGTGCCAGCAGCCCCCAGGCCGGCGTTAATGAAAAACTGTTTTTT. Amino acid sequence: CASSPQAGVNEKLFF.

The rearrangement links TRBV5-1 to TRBJ2-2, with D unresolved. CDR1 SGHRS and CDR2 YFSETQ come from the germline V gene. The CDR3 contains 18 residues. V dropped 3 bases and J dropped 0 bases, with 18 bases sitting between them. CDR3 loop: CASSSEVWYFANTGELFF. The CDR3 nucleotides read TGCGCCAGCAGCTCAGAAGTTTGGTATTTCGCGAACACCGGGGAGCTGTTTTTT.

The genes are TRBV6-5 and TRBJ2-7; 7 bases align to TRBD1. The CDR3 is made up of 15 amino acids. CDR1 is MNHEY and CDR2 is SVGAGI in the germline V gene. After removal of 6 bases from V and 1 base from J, the junction contained 9 bases not matched to a gene. The CDR3 DNA reads TGTGCCAGCAGGATCGGACAGGAGAATTCCTACGAGCAGTACTTC. Residues: CASRIGQENSYEQYF.

The V call is TRBV30, the J call TRBJ2-3, with TRBD2 matching over 7 bases. The CDR3 runs to 15 residues. V shed 3 bases and J 2 bases; nucleotides not matched to a gene: 8. Germline CDR1 is GTSNPN and CDR2 is SVGIG (reference sequence). CDR3 protein: CAWRMAGALTDTQYF. The CDR3, as DNA: TGTGCCTGGAGAATGGCGGGAGCGCTCACAGATACGCAGTATTTT.

The V call is TRBV5-4, the J call TRBJ2-3; 10 bases line up with TRBD2. V lost 2 bases and J lost 5; bases outside the gene matches: 8. Germline lookup yields CDR1 SGHNT and CDR2 YYREEE (reference sequence). There are 16 residues in the CDR3. CDR3 bases: TGTGCCAGCAGCTTAAGAGCGGGGGGGCGGGTAGATACGCAGTATTTT. This gives the protein CASSLRAGGRVDTQYF.

This clone was seen only once. The chain links TRBV7-2 to TRBJ2-3; D might be TRBD1 (5 bases). CDR3 size: 12 residues. CDR1 is SGHTA and CDR2 is FQGNSA in the germline V gene. With 9 bases removed from V and 3 bases from J, the gap between germline ends came to 10 bases. The CDR3 reads CASDSETDTQYF. The DNA for the CDR3 is TGTGCCAGTGACAGTGAAACAGATACGCAGTATTTT. Full variable domain (outside the CDR3, taken from reference TRBV7-2 and TRBJ2-3): GAGVSQSPSNKVTEKGKDVELRCDPISGHTALYWYRQSLGQGLEFLIYFQGNSAPDKSGLPSDRFSAERTGGSVSTLTIQRTQQEDSAVYLCASDSETDTQYFGPGTRLTVL.

This sequence joins TRBV5-4 and TRBJ2-3, with 7 bases fitting TRBD2. Unmatched junction bases numbered 18, after V lost 4 bases and J lost 4 bases. Germline V lookup: CDR1 SGHNT, CDR2 YYREEE (reference sequence). The CDR3 has 18 residues. The CDR3 nucleotides read TGTGCCAGCAGCCGGAACAGAGGTGCAAAGCGGGACCCAGATACGCAGTATTTT. Translated, it gives CASSRNRGAKRDPDTQYF. Using reference TRBV5-4 and TRBJ2-3 for the parts outside the CDR3, the full variable domain is ETGVTQSPTHLIKTRGQQVTLRCSSQSGHNTVSWYQQALGQGPQFIFQYYREEENGRGNFPPRFSGLQFPNYSSELNVNALELDDSALYLCASSRNRGAKRDPDTQYFGPGTRLTVL.

The V call is TRBV30, the J call TRBJ2-7; D not certain. The V end lost 2 bases, the J end lost 0 bases, and 8 bases lay between the germline ends. The germline gives CDR1 GTSNPN, CDR2 SVGIG (reference sequence). This CDR3 is 13 amino acids long. Written as DNA, the CDR3 is TGTGCCTGGAGTCCCAGGATCTCCTACGAGCAGTACTTC. The encoded protein is CAWSPRISYEQYF.